The 15 T cell receptor beta chains given below trace back to one sample, sequenced in a study of blood T cell repertoires in COVID-19. Method: immunoSEQ multiplex PCR; TCRdb's copy keeps in-frame clones and lacks some. The sample yields 150,000 to 200,000 clones, under 90% seen once. What was sequenced was peripheral blood. The receptors here all came from a human donor in a cohort sampled during active COVID-19.

V usage is TRBV6-5 and J usage is TRBJ1-2; 7 nucleotides agree with TRBD1. Germline loops: CDR1 MNHEY, CDR2 SVGAGI. Trimming at V came to 2 bases and at J to 2 bases, leaving 5 bases not matched to a gene. The CDR3 runs 15 residues. The CDR3 DNA sequence: TGTGCCAGCAGTTACCAAAGGGGGCTCAACTATGGCTACACCTTC. It encodes CASSYQRGLNYGYTF.

The genes are TRBV5-1 and TRBJ2-7; tentatively, D is TRBD1 (6 bases). Germline CDR1 is SGHRS and CDR2 is YFSETQ. Trimming cost V 0 bases and J 4 bases, with 14 bases left between them. The CDR3 extends over 15 amino acids. The CDR3 region has the DNA TGCGCCAGCAGCTTGGATCAGGGGCTCGTTTACGAGCAGTACTTC. Amino acids: CASSLDQGLVYEQYF.

This clone has just a few counts. The J gene is TRBJ2-7, the V gene TRBV4-1; possible D gene TRBD1, 5 bases. The CDR3 runs to 13 residues. Trimming pared 0 bases from V and 7 bases from J, leaving 10 bases between. Germline V gives CDR1 MGHRA, CDR2 YSYEKL. The CDR3, as DNA: TGCGCCAGCAGCCAAGATCAACAGGAAGAGCAGTACTTC. Translation: CASSQDQQEEQYF.

The chain recombines TRBV6-6 with TRBJ2-2, with 12 bases that match TRBD1. After removal of 2 bases from V and 7 bases from J, the junction contained 5 bases not matched to a gene. CDR3 length: 16 amino acids. Germline V gives CDR1 MNHNY, CDR2 SVGAGI (reference sequence). CDR3 loop: CASSYEGQGAGGELFF. The DNA for the CDR3 is TGTGCCAGCAGTTACGAGGGACAGGGGGCTGGCGGGGAGCTGTTTTTT.

The V and J genes are TRBV5-1 and TRBJ2-3; 11 bases are a match to TRBD1. J was trimmed by 0 bases and V by 0 bases; bases with no gene match: 9. The CDR3 is 19 amino acids. Germline CDR1 SGHRS, CDR2 YFSETQ. As DNA, the CDR3 is TGCGCCAGCAGCTTGGGCGGGACAGGGGGGATTTCTAGCACAGATACGCAGTATTTT. Translation: CASSLGGTGGISSTDTQYF.

The chain joins TRBV11-2 to TRBJ2-7, with 12 positions matching TRBD2. After removal of 1 base from V and 3 bases from J, the junction contained 7 bases not matched to a gene. The CDR3 runs to 17 residues. Germline V gene data show CDR1 as SGHAT and CDR2 as FQNNGV. The CDR3 DNA is TGTGCCAGCAGCTTAGTGATACTAGCGGGGGGCTACTACGAGCAGTACTTC. Translation gives CASSLVILAGGYYEQYF.

CDR3 protein: CASSRRDRDYEQYF. CDR3 nucleotides: TGTGCCAGCAGTCGCCGGGACAGGGACTACGAGCAGTACTTC. V usage is TRBV6-6 and J usage is TRBJ2-7, with 9 nucleotides matching TRBD1. V trimming: 5 bases; J trimming: 3 bases; junction bases outside the gene matches: 5. The length of the CDR3 is 14 residues. Germline V CDR1 and CDR2: MNHNY, SVGAGI (reference sequence).

The rearrangement uses TRBV14 and TRBJ1-2; D possibly corresponds to TRBD1 (5 bases). The CDR3 is made up of 13 amino acids. Per germline, CDR1 SGHDN and CDR2 FVKESK. V gave up 0 bases and J gave up 4 bases, with 6 bases separating them. In DNA, the CDR3 is TGTGCCAGCAGCCAAGACAGGGTCTATGGCTACACCTTC. Its protein product is CASSQDRVYGYTF.

The rearrangement joins TRBV2 to TRBJ2-5, with 8 positions matching TRBD1. V lost 2 bases and J lost 4; bases outside the gene matches: 9. The germline V gene has CDR1 SNHLY and CDR2 FYNNEI. CDR3 length: 16 amino acids. The CDR3 coding sequence is TGTGCCAGCAGTGAAAGTACAGGGGGATTAGGAGAGACCCAGTACTTC. This gives the protein CASSESTGGLGETQYF.

The table lists this clone with a count of one. The V and J genes are TRBV19 and TRBJ1-1; D is undetermined. The CDR3 covers 13 residues. Per germline, CDR1 LNHDA and CDR2 SQIVND (reference sequence). V gave up 3 bases and J gave up 5 bases, with 10 bases separating them. The DNA for the CDR3 is TGTGCCAGTAGTATGAGGGTTGGGACTGAAGCTTTCTTT. The encoded protein is CASSMRVGTEAFF. The entire variable domain, with the rest obtained from reference TRBV19 and TRBJ1-1, is as follows: DGGITQSPKYLFRKEGQNVTLSCEQNLNHDAMYWYRQDPGQGLRLIYYSQIVNDFQKGDIAEGYSVSREKKESFPLTVTSAQKNPTAFYLCASSMRVGTEAFFGQGTRLTVV.

The chain uses TRBV12-3 or TRBV12-4 and TRBJ1-5, with D unclear. V lost 6 bases and J lost 5, with 8 bases in between. The CDR3 covers 12 residues. The CDR3 region has the DNA TGTGCCAGCAGGGAGGACGATCAGCCCCAGCATTTT. Its protein product is CASREDDQPQHF.

V is TRBV3-1 (or the pseudogene TRBV3-2) and J is TRBJ2-7; 13 bases fit TRBD2. This CDR3 has 16 amino acids. Germline V gene data show CDR1 as LGHDT and CDR2 as YNNKEL (reference sequence). V was clipped by 1 base and J by 2 bases; unmatched bases: 2. The CDR3 loop reads CASSQGGLAGAYEQYF. CDR3 sequence (DNA): TGTGCCAGCAGCCAAGGTGGACTAGCGGGGGCCTACGAGCAGTACTTC.

V usage is TRBV5-1 and J usage is TRBJ2-3; D may be TRBD1 (6 bases). Germline CDR1 SGHRS, CDR2 YFSETQ. Trimming left V 0 bases short and J 1 base short, with 12 bases between. This CDR3 region has 16 residues. The CDR3 nucleotides are TGCGCCAGCAGCTTGGTTGAGGGGGTTGGCACAGATACGCAGTATTTT. It translates to CASSLVEGVGTDTQYF.

This chain links TRBV5-4 with TRBJ1-1; D not resolved. The germline V gene has CDR1 SGHNT and CDR2 YYREEE (reference sequence). With 0 bases removed from V and 1 base from J, the gap between germline ends came to 10 bases. The CDR3 contains 15 residues. CDR3 amino acids: CASSLAWGGNTEAFF. As DNA, the CDR3 is TGTGCCAGCAGCTTGGCCTGGGGAGGGAACACTGAAGCTTTCTTT.

The rearrangement joins TRBV5-1 to TRBJ1-3, with TRBD1 identical over 8 bases. CDR1 is SGHRS and CDR2 is YFSETQ in the germline V gene. CDR3 size: 18 residues. With 4 bases clipped from V and 0 bases from J, the junction kept 12 bases outside the gene matches. CDR3 nucleotide sequence: TGCGCCAGCAGCGGAGGGGTGTCAGGGGGCGACTCTGGAAACACCATATATTTT. It encodes CASSGGVSGGDSGNTIYF.